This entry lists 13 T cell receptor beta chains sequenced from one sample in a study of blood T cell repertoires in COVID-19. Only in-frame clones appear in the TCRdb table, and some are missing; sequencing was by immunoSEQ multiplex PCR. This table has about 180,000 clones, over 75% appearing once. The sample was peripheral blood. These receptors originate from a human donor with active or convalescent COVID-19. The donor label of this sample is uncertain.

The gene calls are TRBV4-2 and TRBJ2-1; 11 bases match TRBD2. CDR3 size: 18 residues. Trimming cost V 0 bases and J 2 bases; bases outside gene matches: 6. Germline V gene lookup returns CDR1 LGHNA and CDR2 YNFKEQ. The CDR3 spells CASSQDFSGGGTYNEQFF. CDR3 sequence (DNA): TGTGCCAGCAGCCAAGATTTTAGCGGGGGGGGGACCTACAATGAGCAGTTCTTC.

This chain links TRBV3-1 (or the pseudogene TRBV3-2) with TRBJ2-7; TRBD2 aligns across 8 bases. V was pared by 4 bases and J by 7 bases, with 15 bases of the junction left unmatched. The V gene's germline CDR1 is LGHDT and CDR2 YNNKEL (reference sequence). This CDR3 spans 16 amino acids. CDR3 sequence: CASSLSLSGGSGEQYF. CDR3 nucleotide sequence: TGTGCCAGCAGCCTCTCGTTGAGCGGGGGATCGGGGGAGCAGTACTTC.

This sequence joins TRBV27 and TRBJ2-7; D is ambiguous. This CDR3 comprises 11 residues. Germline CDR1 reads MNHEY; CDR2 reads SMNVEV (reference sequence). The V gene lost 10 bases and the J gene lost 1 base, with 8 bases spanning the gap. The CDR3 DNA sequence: TGTGCCACGAGAAATTCCTACGAGCAGTACTTC. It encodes CATRNSYEQYF.

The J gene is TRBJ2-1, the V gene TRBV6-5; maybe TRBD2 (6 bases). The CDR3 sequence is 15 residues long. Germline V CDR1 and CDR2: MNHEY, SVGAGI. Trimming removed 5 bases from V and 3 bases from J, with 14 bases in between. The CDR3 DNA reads TGTGCCAGCAGTCCCGCCCGCGGGATCTACAATGAGCAGTTCTTC. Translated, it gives CASSPARGIYNEQFF.

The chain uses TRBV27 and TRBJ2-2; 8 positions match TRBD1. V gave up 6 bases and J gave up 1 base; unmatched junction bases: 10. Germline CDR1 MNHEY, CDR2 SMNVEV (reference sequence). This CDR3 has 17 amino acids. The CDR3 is CASRRNSGQVNTGELFF. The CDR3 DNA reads TGTGCCAGCAGGCGCAATTCGGGACAGGTGAACACCGGGGAGCTGTTTTTT.

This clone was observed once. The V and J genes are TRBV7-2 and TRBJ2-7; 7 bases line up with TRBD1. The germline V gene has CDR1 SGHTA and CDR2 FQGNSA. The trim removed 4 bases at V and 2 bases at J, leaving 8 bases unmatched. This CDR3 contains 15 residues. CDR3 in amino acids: CASSYTGTETYEQYF. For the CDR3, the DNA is TGTGCCAGCAGCTACACCGGGACAGAGACCTACGAGCAGTACTTC.

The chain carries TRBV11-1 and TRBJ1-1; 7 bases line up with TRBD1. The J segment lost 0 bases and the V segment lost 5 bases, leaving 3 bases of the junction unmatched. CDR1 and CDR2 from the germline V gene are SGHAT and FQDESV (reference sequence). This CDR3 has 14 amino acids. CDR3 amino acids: CASSTGQMNTEAFF. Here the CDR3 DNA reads TGTGCCAGCAGCACGGGACAGATGAACACTGAAGCTTTCTTT.

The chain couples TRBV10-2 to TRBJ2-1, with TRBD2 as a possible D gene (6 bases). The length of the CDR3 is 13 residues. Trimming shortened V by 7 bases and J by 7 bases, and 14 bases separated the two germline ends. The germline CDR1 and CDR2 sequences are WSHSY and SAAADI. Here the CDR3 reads CASNRQGGNEQFF. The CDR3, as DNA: TGCGCCAGCAATCGGCAGGGAGGAAATGAGCAGTTCTTC.

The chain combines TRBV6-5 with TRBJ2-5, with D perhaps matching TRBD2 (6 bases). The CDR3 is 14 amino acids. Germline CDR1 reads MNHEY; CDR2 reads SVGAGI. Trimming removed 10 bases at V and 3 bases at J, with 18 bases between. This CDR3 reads CATGGTRREETQYF. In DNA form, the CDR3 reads TGTGCCACTGGGGGGACCCGACGGGAAGAGACCCAGTACTTC.

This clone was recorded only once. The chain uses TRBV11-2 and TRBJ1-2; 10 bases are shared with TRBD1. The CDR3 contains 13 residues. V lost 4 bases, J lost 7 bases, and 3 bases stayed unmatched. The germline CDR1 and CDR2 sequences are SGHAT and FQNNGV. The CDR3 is CASSSDRGAGYTF. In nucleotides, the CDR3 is TGTGCCAGCAGCTCGGACAGGGGGGCTGGCTACACCTTC.

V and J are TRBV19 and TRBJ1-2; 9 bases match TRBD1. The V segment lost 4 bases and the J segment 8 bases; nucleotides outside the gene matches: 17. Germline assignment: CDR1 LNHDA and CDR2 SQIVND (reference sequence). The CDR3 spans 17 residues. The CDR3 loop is CASSTTRPGQGKEGYTF. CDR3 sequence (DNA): TGTGCCAGTAGTACCACGAGACCAGGACAGGGGAAGGAGGGCTACACCTTC.

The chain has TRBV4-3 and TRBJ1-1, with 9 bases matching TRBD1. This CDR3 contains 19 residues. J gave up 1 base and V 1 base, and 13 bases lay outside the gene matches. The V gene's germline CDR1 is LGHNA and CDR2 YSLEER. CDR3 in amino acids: CASSQGGGTGRGKNTEAFF. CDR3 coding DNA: TGCGCCAGCAGCCAAGGTGGGGGGACAGGGAGGGGCAAGAACACTGAAGCTTTCTTT.

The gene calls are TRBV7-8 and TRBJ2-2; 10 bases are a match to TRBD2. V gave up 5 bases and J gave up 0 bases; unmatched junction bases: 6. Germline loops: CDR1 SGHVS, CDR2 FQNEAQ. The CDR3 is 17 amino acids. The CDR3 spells CASSPRTSGTNTGELFF. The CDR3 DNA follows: TGTGCCAGCAGCCCCCGGACTAGCGGTACGAACACCGGGGAGCTGTTTTTT.